The 29 T cell receptor beta chains reported below all come from one sample, sequenced in a study of patients and donors after allogeneic stem cell transplantation. TCRdb reprocessed the RT-PCR reads via MiXCR and lists one record per CDR3 protein. The table has some 960,000 distinct CDR3 sequences, under 20% seen once. Sample: blood, either unsorted or a sorted T cell fraction (not recorded which). The receptor source for this set is a human donor who was either an allogeneic HSCT recipient or a stem cell or donor lymphocyte infusion donor (not recorded which). It is not recorded whose cells these are; they may come from a transplant donor.

This clonotype was picked up a small number of times. The chain is built from TRBV20-1 and TRBJ2-7; 9 nucleotides match TRBD1. V gave up 1 base and J gave up 7 bases; unmatched junction bases: 8. The length of the CDR3 is 14 residues. Germline V gene sequence: CDR1 DFQATT, CDR2 SNEGSKA (reference sequence). CDR3 coding DNA: TGCAGTGCTAGAGTAACACAGGGGGCTTGGGAGCAGTACTTC. Translation gives CSARVTQGAWEQYF.

This clonotype was seen more than once but under ten times. The rearrangement joins TRBV10-3 to TRBJ1-5; possibly TRBD1 for D (5 bases). Trimming pared 3 bases from V and 5 bases from J, leaving 14 bases between. This CDR3 spans 15 amino acids. Germline CDR1 reads ENHRY; CDR2 reads SYGVKD. The CDR3 DNA sequence: TGTGCCATCAGTGACCAGGGTAGAGGTGATCAGCCCCAGCATTTT. Amino acids: CAISDQGRGDQPQHF.

This clonotype showed up many times. The CDR3 DNA sequence: TGTGCCAGCAGTCCCGGGACAAACTCACCCCTCCACTTT. Translation gives CASSPGTNSPLHF. V and J are TRBV12-3 or TRBV12-4 and TRBJ1-6; D perhaps matches TRBD1 (6 bases). This CDR3 spans 13 amino acids. Trimming pared 5 bases from V and 10 bases from J, leaving 12 bases between.

The chain joins TRBV30 to TRBJ2-3; D is undetermined. In germline, CDR1 is GTSNPN, CDR2 SVGIG (reference sequence). The CDR3 runs to 12 residues. Between the trimmed V and J ends, which lost 5 bases and 2 bases, there was a span of 8 bases. The CDR3 reads CAWDTNTDTQYF. CDR3 DNA sequence: TGTGCCTGGGATACAAACACAGATACGCAGTATTTT. The variable domain in full, with the rest retrieved from reference TRBV30 and TRBJ2-3, is SQTIHQWPATLVQPVGSPLSLECTVEGTSNPNLYWYRQAAGRGLQLLFYSVGIGQISSEVPQNLSASRPQDRQFILSSKKLLLSDSGFYLCAWDTNTDTQYFGPGTRLTVL.

The V gene is TRBV4-3, the J gene TRBJ2-1; D is perhaps TRBD1 (6 bases). The CDR3 is made up of 13 amino acids. CDR1 is LGHNA and CDR2 is YSLEER in the germline V gene. Trimming took 0 bases from V and 8 from J, leaving 8 bases between them. The CDR3 coding sequence is TGCGCCAGCAGCCAAGATTGGGGGCATGAGCAGTTCTTC. Protein sequence: CASSQDWGHEQFF.

The rearrangement links TRBV2 to TRBJ2-4, with a tentative D call TRBD1 (6 bases). The V end was cut by 5 bases, the J end by 2 bases, with 10 bases between. The length of the CDR3 is 14 residues. Germline CDR1 SNHLY, CDR2 FYNNEI. The CDR3 sequence is CASSPTGPKNIQYF. Here the CDR3 DNA reads TGTGCCAGCAGTCCGACAGGACCCAAAAACATTCAGTACTTC.

This chain links TRBV29-1 with TRBJ2-4; D is ambiguous. V was clipped by 7 bases and J by 5 bases, with 15 bases between them. The CDR3 runs 13 residues. Germline lookup yields CDR1 SQVTM and CDR2 ANQGSEA. The CDR3 DNA sequence: TGCAGCGGCGAGATTCCGACCGAAAACATTCAGTACTTC. This encodes CSGEIPTENIQYF.

The J gene is TRBJ2-4, the V gene TRBV6-2 or TRBV6-3; tentatively, D is TRBD2 (6 bases). Deletions cut 5 bases from V and 5 bases from J, with 16 bases between. The CDR3 has 15 amino acids. The germline gives CDR1 MNHEY, CDR2 SVGEGT. CDR3 sequence: CASSRGYREQNIQYF. The CDR3 DNA follows: TGTGCCAGCAGTCGAGGATACCGGGAGCAAAACATTCAGTACTTC.

This clonotype was seen a handful of times. The chain combines TRBV20-1 with TRBJ2-3, with D unresolved. From germline, CDR1 is DFQATT and CDR2 SNEGSKA (reference sequence). Trimming cost V 3 bases and J 2 bases, with 3 bases left between them. CDR3 length: 11 amino acids. The CDR3 reads CSASNTDTQYF. The DNA for the CDR3 is TGCAGTGCTAGTAACACAGATACGCAGTATTTT.

V gene TRBV7-3 combines with J gene TRBJ2-1; 10 positions agree with TRBD1. CDR1 and CDR2 (germline): SGHTA, FQGTGA. The CDR3 is made up of 16 amino acids. Trimming removed 3 bases from V and 8 bases from J; junction bases left unmatched: 10. CDR3 sequence (DNA): TGTGCCAGCAGCTTCTACCCGGGACAGGGGAACGATGAGCAGTTCTTC. Amino acid sequence: CASSFYPGQGNDEQFF.

This clonotype was seen more than once but under ten times. J is TRBJ1-2 and V is TRBV6-1; 7 bases fit TRBD1. The CDR3 totals 15 residues. Germline CDR1 reads MNHNS; CDR2 reads SASEGT. V lost 5 bases, J lost 3 bases, and 9 bases stayed unmatched. The CDR3 nucleotides are TGTGCCAGCAGTCCGGGACAGCCGGGGCACTATGGCTACACCTTC. It codes for CASSPGQPGHYGYTF.

J is TRBJ1-3 and V is TRBV6-5, with D hard to call. This CDR3 region has 12 residues. Trimming removed 5 bases at V and 4 bases at J, with 6 bases between. Looked up from germline, CDR1 is MNHEY and CDR2 is SVGAGI. The CDR3 sequence is CASSNGGNTIYF. The DNA of the CDR3 is TGTGCCAGCAGTAACGGAGGAAACACCATATATTTT.

The V gene is TRBV29-1, the J gene TRBJ2-7, with 9 bases identical to TRBD1. V was clipped by 6 bases and J by 6 bases; unmatched bases: 12. The CDR3 spans 14 residues. Germline V lookup: CDR1 SQVTM, CDR2 ANQGSEA. CDR3 sequence reads: CSVVGGDRAVEQYF. DNA for the CDR3: TGCAGCGTAGTTGGAGGGGACAGGGCCGTCGAGCAGTACTTC.

The chain employs TRBV20-1 and TRBJ1-5; D gene unclear. Germline values: CDR1 DFQATT, CDR2 SNEGSKA (reference sequence). This CDR3 is 17 amino acids long. V lost 0 bases, J lost 2 bases, and 17 bases lay in between. In DNA form, the CDR3 reads TGCAGTGCTAGAGACCCCTCCGCCGGGATTGGCAATCAGCCCCAGCATTTT. Protein: CSARDPSAGIGNQPQHF.

This clonotype was counted ten times or more. J is TRBJ2-3 and V is TRBV10-3, with 11 bases aligning to TRBD2. The CDR3 extends over 16 amino acids. The junction had 7 bases not matched to a gene; V was cut back by 7 bases and J by 1 base. CDR1 and CDR2 from the germline V gene are ENHRY and SYGVKD. The CDR3 reads CAITKLAGAGTDTQYF. The DNA of the CDR3 is TGTGCCATCACCAAACTAGCGGGGGCCGGCACAGATACGCAGTATTTT.

This clonotype was detected once. The rearrangement joins TRBV6-2 or TRBV6-3 to TRBJ2-7; 9 bases are a match to TRBD2. Germline CDR1 reads MNHEY; CDR2 reads SVGEGT. After removal of 5 bases from V and 4 bases from J, the junction contained 9 bases not matched to a gene. The CDR3 is 15 residues long. This CDR3 is CASSPGGGAVYEQYF. Written as DNA, the CDR3 is TGTGCCAGCAGTCCCGGCGGGGGGGCCGTTTACGAGCAGTACTTC.

The V and J genes are TRBV5-1 and TRBJ1-1; D gene unclear. V lost 4 bases and J lost 1, with 17 bases in between. Looked up from germline, CDR1 is SGHRS and CDR2 is YFSETQ. The CDR3 consists of 16 residues. CDR3 bases: TGCGCCAGCAGCCCCGGGGAGGTGGCAGCGAACACTGAAGCTTTCTTT. Translation: CASSPGEVAANTEAFF.

The gene calls are TRBV6-2 or TRBV6-3 and TRBJ2-3, with no clear D. Between the trimmed V and J ends, which lost 1 base and 0 bases, there was a span of 5 bases. The CDR3 length is 14 residues. Germline values: CDR1 MNHEY, CDR2 SVGEGT. The CDR3 region is CASSYWASTDTQYF. The CDR3 DNA follows: TGTGCCAGCAGTTACTGGGCTAGCACAGATACGCAGTATTTT.

The V call is TRBV15, the J call TRBJ1-5, with D possibly TRBD1 on 6 matching bases. In germline, CDR1 is LNHNV, CDR2 YYDKDF (reference sequence). This CDR3 has 14 amino acids. Trimming removed 1 base at V and 6 bases at J, with 10 bases between. In DNA form, the CDR3 reads TGTGCCACCAGCAGAGTGGGACACCTTCAGCCCCAGCATTTT. As protein: CATSRVGHLQPQHF.

In this sample, this clonotype turned up a few times. The rearrangement joins TRBV28 to TRBJ1-5; D unresolved. The V gene's germline CDR1 is MDHEN and CDR2 SYDVKM. Trimming took off 6 bases at V and 2 bases at J, with 11 bases between the two ends. The CDR3 covers 14 residues. In nucleotides, the CDR3 is TGTGCCAGCAGCGGCAAAGGAGGCAATCAGCCCCAGCATTTT. Its protein is CASSGKGGNQPQHF. Full variable domain (rest looked up from reference TRBV28 and TRBJ1-5): DVKVTQSSRYLVKRTGEKVFLECVQDMDHENMFWYRQDPGLGLRLIYFSYDVKMKEKGDIPEGYSVSREKKERFSLILESASTNQTSMYLCASSGKGGNQPQHFGDGTRLSIL.

The V gene is TRBV3-1, the J gene TRBJ2-1, with 11 nucleotides matching TRBD2. The V gene end was trimmed by 0 bases and the J gene end by 9 bases; junction bases not matched to a gene: 13. Germline CDR1 is LGHDT and CDR2 is YNNKEL (reference sequence). There are 18 residues in the CDR3. The CDR3 region has the DNA TGTGCCAGCAGCCAAGATACTCCGGGACTAGCGGAGTCGGGTGAGCAGTTCTTC. Protein sequence: CASSQDTPGLAESGEQFF.

This clonotype has a handful of counts. The chain recombines TRBV5-1 with TRBJ1-5; D gene uncertain. There are 14 residues in the CDR3. Germline CDR1 and CDR2: SGHRS and YFSETQ. Trimming removed 0 bases from V and 7 bases from J, with 11 bases in between. CDR3: CASSLDLSGQPQHF. The CDR3 coding sequence is TGCGCCAGCAGCTTGGACCTGAGTGGGCAGCCCCAGCATTTT.

The chain combines TRBV15 with TRBJ1-1; 8 bases line up with TRBD1. The trim removed 4 bases at V and 1 base at J, leaving 5 bases unmatched. The CDR3 length is 15 residues. Germline loops: CDR1 LNHNV, CDR2 YYDKDF (reference sequence). CDR3 residues: CATSTHGQGNTEAFF. CDR3 in DNA: TGTGCCACCAGCACTCACGGACAGGGGAACACTGAAGCTTTCTTT. The whole variable domain, remainder taken from reference TRBV15 and TRBJ1-1, is DAMVIQNPRYQVTQFGKPVTLSCSQTLNHNVMYWYQQKSSQAPKLLFHYYDKDFNNEADTPDNFQSRRPNTSFCFLDIRSPGLGDTAMYLCATSTHGQGNTEAFFGQGTRLTVV.

V usage is TRBV10-3 and J usage is TRBJ1-1; D is unresolved. Germline V gene sequence: CDR1 ENHRY, CDR2 SYGVKD. Trimming took off 7 bases at V and 5 bases at J, with 14 bases between the two ends. CDR3 length: 13 residues. The CDR3 spells CAIIQNSGTEAFF. In DNA, the CDR3 is TGTGCCATCATTCAAAACAGTGGAACTGAAGCTTTCTTT.

This clonotype was picked up a small number of times. A read error is possible here, since a much larger clone lies one base away. The chain uses TRBV12-3 or TRBV12-4 and TRBJ2-7; the D call may be TRBD1 or TRBD2 (5 bases each). The V and J ends lost 3 bases and 6 bases respectively, with 9 bases between them. This CDR3 has 12 residues. CDR3 in DNA: TGTGCCAGCAGTTTGTCCGGGGCCGAGCAGTACTTC. This encodes CASSLSGAEQYF.

The chain uses TRBV20-1 and TRBJ2-3, with TRBD2 matching 7 bases. The CDR3 spans 16 residues. In germline, CDR1 is DFQATT, CDR2 SNEGSKA (reference sequence). Trimming removed 0 bases from V and 2 bases from J; junction bases left unmatched: 8. CDR3 coding DNA: TGCAGTGCTAGAGATCCCGGGGGGATCCACACAGATACGCAGTATTTT. It codes for CSARDPGGIHTDTQYF.

The table lists this clonotype with many counts. The CDR3 region is CASNLAIKETQYF. The CDR3 nucleotides read TGTGCCAGCAATCTAGCGATAAAAGAGACCCAGTACTTC. The chain is built from TRBV12-3 or TRBV12-4 and TRBJ2-5; possible D gene TRBD2, 6 bases. CDR3 length equals 13 residues. Trimming took 7 bases from V and 3 from J, leaving 12 bases between them.

The rearrangement joins TRBV30 to TRBJ2-7, with D unresolved. This CDR3 region has 12 residues. CDR1 is GTSNPN and CDR2 is SVGIG in the germline V gene (reference sequence). The V end lost 0 bases, the J end lost 4 bases, and 7 bases lay between the germline ends. CDR3 protein: CAWSVVTYEQYF. The CDR3 DNA is TGTGCCTGGAGTGTAGTAACTTACGAGCAGTACTTC. Drawing the rest from reference TRBV30 and TRBJ2-7, the complete variable domain is SQTIHQWPATLVQPVGSPLSLECTVEGTSNPNLYWYRQAAGRGLQLLFYSVGIGQISSEVPQNLSASRPQDRQFILSSKKLLLSDSGFYLCAWSVVTYEQYFGPGTRLTVT.

This clonotype was counted only a few times. The chain carries TRBV5-1 and TRBJ2-3, with TRBD2 matching over 7 bases. V lost 4 bases to trimming and J lost 2 bases; unmatched junction nucleotides: 10. The CDR3 consists of 16 residues. From germline, CDR1 is SGHRS and CDR2 YFSETQ. The CDR3 DNA reads as TGCGCCAGCAGCCGGGACGGGGGGAGAGACACAGATACGCAGTATTTT. Translation: CASSRDGGRDTDTQYF.